What follows are 6 T cell receptor beta chains derived from one specimen sequenced in a study of T cell changes during pregnancy in multiple sclerosis (dated by TCRdb to the late 2010s). The library came from the immunoSEQ multiplex PCR assay. Held by TCRdb, this immuneACCESS table contains in-frame sequences only and omits some clones. Under half of the omission traces to an unresolved V gene where checked; the cause of the rest is unknown. The sample table contains tens of thousands of clones; only one count was recorded for about 90% of them. The top ten clones comprise approximately 0.6% of the sample. The sample was CD4+ T cells from peripheral blood mononuclear cells, taken after pregnancy. Source of these receptors: a female donor with multiple sclerosis, enrolled in a pregnancy study.

The chain couples TRBV18 to TRBJ2-1, with 8 bases identical to TRBD1. In germline, CDR1 is KGHSH, CDR2 LQKENI. This CDR3 spans 16 amino acids. With 6 bases clipped from V and 7 bases from J, the junction kept 14 bases outside the gene matches. The CDR3 spells CASSPQGALGVNEQFF. CDR3 bases: TGTGCCAGCTCTCCTCAGGGGGCCTTGGGGGTTAATGAGCAGTTCTTC.

This chain connects TRBV6-5 to TRBJ1-2, with no clear D. Trimming removed 0 bases at V and 2 bases at J, with 13 bases between. Germline V gene data show CDR1 as MNHEY and CDR2 as SVGAGI. The CDR3 is 16 amino acids. The CDR3 coding sequence is TGTGCCAGCAGTTACTCAACGGTCGCACAGAACTATGGCTACACCTTC. This gives the protein CASSYSTVAQNYGYTF.

The chain uses TRBV7-9 and TRBJ1-1, with D possibly being TRBD1 (5 bases). Per germline, CDR1 SEHNR and CDR2 FQNEAQ (reference sequence). The V and J ends lost 1 base and 0 bases respectively, with 12 bases between them. This CDR3 has 16 amino acids. CDR3 bases: TGTGCCAGCAGCTTAGGGAGACAGCTATTGAACACTGAAGCTTTCTTT. Amino acids: CASSLGRQLLNTEAFF.

The V call is TRBV7-3, the J call TRBJ2-5, with a possible D match to TRBD1 (6 bases). Trimming removed 4 bases at V and 4 bases at J, with 13 bases between. Germline CDR1 SGHTA, CDR2 FQGTGA. The CDR3 extends over 14 amino acids. The DNA for the CDR3 is TGTGCCAGCAGCTCCGGACAGTTCGGAGAGACCCAGTACTTC. Protein sequence: CASSSGQFGETQYF.

The chain links TRBV11-3 to TRBJ2-7, with no clear D. The CDR3 totals 13 residues. Trimming removed 3 bases from V and 3 bases from J, with 9 bases in between. Germline V lookup: CDR1 SGHNT, CDR2 YENEEA. Written as DNA, the CDR3 is TGTGCCAGCAGCTTCGGGTCGGACTACGAGCAGTACTTC. Protein sequence: CASSFGSDYEQYF.

This sequence joins TRBV6-6 and TRBJ1-2; 8 positions match TRBD1. CDR3 size: 12 residues. Germline V CDR1 and CDR2: MNHNY, SVGAGI (reference sequence). The junction had 4 bases not matched to a gene; V was cut back by 6 bases and J by 7 bases. CDR3 coding DNA: TGTGCCAGCAGCCCAGGGGGCCCTGGCTACACCTTC. This sequence encodes CASSPGGPGYTF.